Below, one T cell receptor (beta chain) is given with its context. Its cognate antigen has yet to be identified. No base quality values were provided; no much bigger clone lies one nucleotide off. From a lookup of the germline V gene, CDR1 and CDR2 are SGHRS and YFSETQ. V and J are truncated by 3 bases and 4 bases respectively, leaving an intervening sequence of 20 bases. Reading from cysteine to phenylalanine, the CDR3 counts 16 amino acids. Only the CDR3 region is kept as DNA, spanning 48 bases read in frame from base 1. Collaborating institutions collected whole blood in K2EDTA tubes following their own protocols. For TCRbeta analysis, collaborators shipped samples as frozen whole blood, isolated PBMCs, or DNA extracted from either of those sample types. The data belong to a study of blood T cell repertoires in COVID-19 (dated by TCRdb to about 2020). Some background on the complete study: Collaborator samples came from the United States, Italy and Spain and covered acute and convalescent phases of COVID-19. HLA class I and class II types, where available, came from metadata supplied by the sample provider rather than from assay-based typing. Samples came from the ongoing ImmuneRACE study (first 160 participants) plus 1,254 subjects from 6 global collaborators. The repertoires were released in a freely available public database meant as a resource for research on the immune response to SARS-CoV-2. The material from the prospective study consisted of cDNA or gDNA derived from T cells, B-cell-depleted T cells, or PBMCs. Nearly every sample came with metadata listing a de-identified subject ID, COVID-19 status, age in years and sex. Subjects who had been exposed to COVID-19, were actively infected with it, or had recovered from it provided the deeply sampled blood TCRbeta repertoires that made up the dataset. Study-level results and caveats: Clinical and demographic metadata were provided uncurated, with the amount varying by source and participant.

TCRbeta CDR3 regions were amplified from genomic DNA by means of the immunoSEQ Assay, a bias-controlled multiplex PCR. In the authors' own workflow: The number of nucleated cells in each sample was estimated by amplification of reference gene primers within the assay. Sequence reads were collapsed and filtered to measure the absolute abundance of every unique TCRbeta CDR3 rearrangement. Productive Simpson clonality was computed per sample as the square root of Simpson's diversity index over productive rearrangements. TCRdb carries this immuneACCESS record with in-frame sequences only. Its versions omit some clonotypes, under half of them owing to an unresolved V gene in the studies checked, with the rest unexplained. V and J calls and clone size come straight from that table; D and trimming were deduced from the DNA. The sample table lists approximately 100,000 clones, approximately 90% of them with a count of one. Around a sixth of the sample belongs to the ten largest clones.

What was sequenced was peripheral blood. The source is a man aged 50 to 60 with acute or convalescent COVID-19. The rearrangement combines TRBV5-1 with TRBJ2-7; possibly the D gene is TRBD1, per 6 matching bases. The CDR3 protein: CASSSNRDTLIYEQYF. The sequenced DNA is TGCGCCAGCAGCTCAAACCGGGACACCTTAATTTACGAGCAGTACTTC.